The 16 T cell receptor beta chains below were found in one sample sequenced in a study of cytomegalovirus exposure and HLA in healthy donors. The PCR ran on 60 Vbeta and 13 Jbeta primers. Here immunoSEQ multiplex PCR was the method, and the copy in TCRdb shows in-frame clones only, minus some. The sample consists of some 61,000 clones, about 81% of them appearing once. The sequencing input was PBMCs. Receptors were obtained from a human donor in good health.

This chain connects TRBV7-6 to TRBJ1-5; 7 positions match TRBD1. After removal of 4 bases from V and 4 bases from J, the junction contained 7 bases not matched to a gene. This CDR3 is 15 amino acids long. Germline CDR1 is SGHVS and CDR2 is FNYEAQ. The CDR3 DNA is TGTGCCAGCAGCTGGAGACAGGGTCTAAATCAGCCCCAGCATTTT. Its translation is CASSWRQGLNQPQHF.

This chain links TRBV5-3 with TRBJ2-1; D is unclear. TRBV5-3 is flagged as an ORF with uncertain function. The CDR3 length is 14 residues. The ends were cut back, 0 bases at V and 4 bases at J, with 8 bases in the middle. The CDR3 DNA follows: TGTGCCAGAAGCTTGGCTCTCAGATACAATGAGCAGTTCTTC. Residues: CARSLALRYNEQFF.

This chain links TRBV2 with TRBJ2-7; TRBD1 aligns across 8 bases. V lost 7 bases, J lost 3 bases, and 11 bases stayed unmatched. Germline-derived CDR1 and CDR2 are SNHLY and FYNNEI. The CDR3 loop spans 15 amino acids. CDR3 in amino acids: CASTDGDRPLYEQYF. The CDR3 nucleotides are TGTGCCAGCACCGATGGGGACAGGCCCCTCTACGAGCAGTACTTC.

This chain's CDR3 is CASSADTAYEQYF. CDR3 DNA: TGTGCCAGCAGTGCGGACACCGCCTACGAGCAGTACTTC. This sequence joins TRBV2 and TRBJ2-7; D is perhaps TRBD1 (5 bases). Germline V CDR1 and CDR2: SNHLY, FYNNEI. The CDR3 has 13 residues. Deletions cut 4 bases from V and 2 bases from J, with 9 bases between.

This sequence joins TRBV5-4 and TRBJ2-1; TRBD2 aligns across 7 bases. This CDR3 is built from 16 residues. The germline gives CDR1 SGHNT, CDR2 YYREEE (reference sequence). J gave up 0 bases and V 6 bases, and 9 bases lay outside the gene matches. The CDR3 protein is CASNGRGISSYNEQFF. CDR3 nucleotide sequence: TGTGCCAGCAATGGGCGGGGGATTAGCTCCTACAATGAGCAGTTCTTC.

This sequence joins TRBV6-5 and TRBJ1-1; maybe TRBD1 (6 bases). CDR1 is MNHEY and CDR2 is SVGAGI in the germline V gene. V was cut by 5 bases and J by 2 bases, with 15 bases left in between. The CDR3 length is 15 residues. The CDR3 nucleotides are TGTGCCAGCAGTCTCGGACAGATTACTAACACTGAAGCTTTCTTT. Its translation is CASSLGQITNTEAFF.

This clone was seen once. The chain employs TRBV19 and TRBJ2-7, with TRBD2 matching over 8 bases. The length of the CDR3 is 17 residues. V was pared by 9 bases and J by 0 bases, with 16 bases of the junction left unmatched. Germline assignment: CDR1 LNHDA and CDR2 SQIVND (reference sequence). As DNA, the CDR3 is TGTGCCAGAAACTATTCCGGGCGGGGGGCGCGCTCCTACGAGCAGTACTTC. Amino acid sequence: CARNYSGRGARSYEQYF.

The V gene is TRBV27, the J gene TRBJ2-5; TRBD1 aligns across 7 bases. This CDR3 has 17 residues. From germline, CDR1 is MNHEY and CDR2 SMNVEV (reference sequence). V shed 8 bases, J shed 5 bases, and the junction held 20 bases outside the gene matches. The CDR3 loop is CASRSLGGRGERETQYF. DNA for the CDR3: TGTGCCAGCCGATCACTAGGGGGCAGGGGAGAGCGCGAGACCCAGTACTTC.

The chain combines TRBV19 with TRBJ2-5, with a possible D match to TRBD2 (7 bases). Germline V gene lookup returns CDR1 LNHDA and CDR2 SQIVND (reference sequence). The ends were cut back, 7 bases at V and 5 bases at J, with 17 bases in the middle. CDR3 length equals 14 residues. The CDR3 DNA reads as TGTGCCAGTACCTCGACGGGGGGCCGGGAGACCCAGTACTTC. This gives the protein CASTSTGGRETQYF.

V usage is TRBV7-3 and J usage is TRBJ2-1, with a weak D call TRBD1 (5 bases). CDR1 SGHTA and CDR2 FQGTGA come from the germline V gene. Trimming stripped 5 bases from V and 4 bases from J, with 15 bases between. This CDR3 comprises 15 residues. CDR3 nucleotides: TGTGCCAGCAGCCCACGACAGATGGGTTACAATGAGCAGTTCTTC. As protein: CASSPRQMGYNEQFF.

The CDR3 sequence is CASSVRVEQYF. The CDR3 DNA is TGTGCCAGCAGCGTCCGGGTGGAGCAGTACTTC. The chain recombines TRBV9 with TRBJ2-7; D gene ambiguous. Per germline, CDR1 SGDLS and CDR2 YYNGEE. The CDR3 extends over 11 amino acids. Trimming left V 2 bases short and J 7 bases short, with 7 bases between.

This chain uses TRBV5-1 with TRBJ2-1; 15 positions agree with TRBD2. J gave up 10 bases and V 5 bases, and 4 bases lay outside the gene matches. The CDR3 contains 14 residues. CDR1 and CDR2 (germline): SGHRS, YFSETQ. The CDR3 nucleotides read TGCGCCAGCAGATCCGGACTAGCGGGGGGGGAGCAGTTCTTC. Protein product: CASRSGLAGGEQFF.

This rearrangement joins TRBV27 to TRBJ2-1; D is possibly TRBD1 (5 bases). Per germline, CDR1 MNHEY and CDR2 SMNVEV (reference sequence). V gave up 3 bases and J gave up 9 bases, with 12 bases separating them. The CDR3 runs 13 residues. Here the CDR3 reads CASSLGQSSEQFF. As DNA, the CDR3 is TGTGCCAGCAGTTTGGGGCAGAGCAGTGAGCAGTTCTTC.

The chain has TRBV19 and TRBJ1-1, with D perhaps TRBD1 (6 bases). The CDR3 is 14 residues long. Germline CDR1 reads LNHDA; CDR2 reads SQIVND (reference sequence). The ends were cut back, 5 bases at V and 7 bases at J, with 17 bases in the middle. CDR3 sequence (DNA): TGTGCCAGTAGTCCTCGTTTAGGACAGAGTGAAGCTTTCTTT. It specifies CASSPRLGQSEAFF.

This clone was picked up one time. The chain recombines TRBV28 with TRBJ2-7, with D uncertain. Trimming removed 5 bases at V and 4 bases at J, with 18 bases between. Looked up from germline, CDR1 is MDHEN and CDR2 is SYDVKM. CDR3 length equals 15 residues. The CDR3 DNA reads TGTGCCAGCAGTCCAACGACGGAGAGTGAATACGAGCAGTACTTC. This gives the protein CASSPTTESEYEQYF. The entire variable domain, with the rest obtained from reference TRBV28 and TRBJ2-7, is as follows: DVKVTQSSRYLVKRTGEKVFLECVQDMDHENMFWYRQDPGLGLRLIYFSYDVKMKEKGDIPEGYSVSREKKERFSLILESASTNQTSMYLCASSPTTESEYEQYFGPGTRLTVT.

The DNA for the CDR3 is TGTGCCAGCAGGCCTGACAGGGCTGGGGCCAACGTCCTGACTTTC. It specifies CASRPDRAGANVLTF. The chain combines TRBV6-5 with TRBJ2-6; 7 positions match TRBD1. CDR1 and CDR2 (germline): MNHEY, SVGAGI. V dropped 6 bases and J dropped 2; count of bases not matched to a gene: 4. The CDR3 contains 15 residues.